The 20 T cell receptor beta chains given below trace back to one sample, sequenced in a study of cytomegalovirus exposure and HLA in healthy donors. This PCR relied on a set of 60 Vbeta primers and 13 Jbeta primers. TCRdb keeps only in-frame clones here, not all; method: immunoSEQ multiplex PCR. The data contain some 130,000 clones, about 72% of them singletons. Sample: PBMCs. The origin of the receptors is a female donor in good health and CMV-seronegative.

V and J are TRBV5-8 and TRBJ2-1; 11 bases agree with TRBD2. The CDR3 extends over 16 amino acids. Trimming removed 3 bases from V and 0 bases from J; junction bases left unmatched: 2. From germline, CDR1 is SGHTS and CDR2 YDEGEE. CDR3 nucleotides: TGTGCCAGCAGCTCCACTAGCGGGGGCTCCTACAATGAGCAGTTCTTC. Translated, it gives CASSSTSGGSYNEQFF.

This chain uses TRBV5-1 with TRBJ2-7; weak D call: TRBD2 (6 bases). The CDR3 consists of 13 residues. Trimming removed 0 bases at V and 6 bases at J, with 10 bases between. The V gene's germline CDR1 is SGHRS and CDR2 YFSETQ. The CDR3 region has the DNA TGCGCCAGCAGCTTGGGGGAGGAATTCGAGCAGTACTTC. Translated: CASSLGEEFEQYF.

The gene calls are TRBV28 and TRBJ2-5; 9 positions agree with TRBD2. The CDR3 has 16 amino acids. Germline CDR1 reads MDHEN; CDR2 reads SYDVKM. V lost 7 bases, J lost 1 base, and 10 bases stayed unmatched. CDR3 sequence (DNA): TGTGCCAGCACCAGGTACGGGACTAGCAGCCAAGAGACCCAGTACTTC. Translating gives CASTRYGTSSQETQYF.

This chain uses TRBV9 with TRBJ2-1, with D perhaps TRBD1 (6 bases). The CDR3 totals 14 residues. V shed 2 bases and J shed 6 bases, with 12 bases lying between them. Germline V gene lookup returns CDR1 SGDLS and CDR2 YYNGEE. CDR3 sequence reads: CASSVVGQRNEQFF. The CDR3 DNA is TGTGCCAGCAGCGTTGTCGGACAGCGCAATGAGCAGTTCTTC. Looking up the rest from reference TRBV9 and TRBJ2-1 gives the full variable domain: DSGVTQTPKHLITATGQRVTLRCSPRSGDLSVYWYQQSLDQGLQFLIQYYNGEERAKGNILERFSAQQFPDLHSELNLSSLELGDSALYFCASSVVGQRNEQFFGPGTRLTVL.

The rearrangement joins TRBV2 to TRBJ1-3; 9 bases align to TRBD1. CDR3 length: 16 amino acids. CDR1 and CDR2 from the germline V gene are SNHLY and FYNNEI. Trimming took 4 bases from V and 1 from J; bases not matched to a gene: 5. The CDR3: CASSVMGQGSGNTIYF. For the CDR3, the DNA is TGTGCCAGCAGTGTAATGGGACAGGGATCTGGAAACACCATATATTTT.

The gene calls are TRBV5-1 and TRBJ2-2, with 13 bases aligning to TRBD2. CDR3 length equals 18 residues. V lost 4 bases to trimming and J lost 0 bases; unmatched junction nucleotides: 6. The germline V gene encodes CDR1 SGHRS and CDR2 YFSETQ. Here the CDR3 reads CASSPPGLAGTNTGELFF. For the CDR3, the DNA is TGCGCCAGCAGCCCGCCGGGACTAGCGGGGACGAACACCGGGGAGCTGTTTTTT.

This chain links TRBV7-2 with TRBJ2-1, with TRBD2 matching over 9 bases. Germline assignment: CDR1 SGHTA and CDR2 FQGNSA. The trim removed 6 bases at V and 5 bases at J, leaving 11 bases unmatched. CDR3 size: 16 residues. The CDR3 sequence is CASSLLPGLADNEQFF. CDR3 DNA sequence: TGTGCCAGCAGTTTACTCCCGGGACTAGCAGACAATGAGCAGTTCTTC.

This chain joins TRBV13 and TRBJ1-1; TRBD1 agrees at 7 bases. Germline V gene lookup returns CDR1 PRHDT and CDR2 FYEKMQ (reference sequence). J gave up 5 bases and V 5 bases, and 8 bases lay outside the gene matches. The length of the CDR3 is 14 residues. Here the CDR3 DNA reads TGTGCCAGCAGCGCTGCCAGGGGGTGGACTGAAGCTTTCTTT. Amino acid sequence: CASSAARGWTEAFF.

The V call is TRBV6-6, the J call TRBJ2-1; D perhaps matches TRBD1 (5 bases). V dropped 6 bases and J dropped 4 bases, with 13 bases sitting between them. Germline loops: CDR1 MNHNY, CDR2 SVGAGI (reference sequence). CDR3 size: 14 residues. Written as DNA, the CDR3 is TGTGCCAGCAGCCATACCAGGGATTACAATGAGCAGTTCTTC. As protein: CASSHTRDYNEQFF.

This chain joins TRBV7-9 and TRBJ1-5; 7 bases align to TRBD1. This CDR3 has 13 residues. CDR1 is SEHNR, CDR2 FQNEAQ, per germline (reference sequence). V was pared by 2 bases and J by 5 bases, with 0 bases of the junction left unmatched. The chain's CDR3 is CASSLQGDQPQHF. The CDR3 DNA is TGTGCCAGCAGCTTACAGGGGGATCAGCCCCAGCATTTT.

The chain links TRBV2 to TRBJ1-2; 7 bases align to TRBD1. The trim removed 8 bases at V and 4 bases at J, leaving 4 bases unmatched. This CDR3 is 12 amino acids long. Germline V gene sequence: CDR1 SNHLY, CDR2 FYNNEI. The CDR3 DNA is TGTGCCAGCGGTCGGGACAGCTATGGCTACACCTTC. This encodes CASGRDSYGYTF.

This rearrangement joins TRBV13 to TRBJ2-1, with 8 bases matching TRBD1. CDR3 length equals 15 residues. Germline assignment: CDR1 PRHDT and CDR2 FYEKMQ (reference sequence). Losses at the gene ends were 6 bases for V and 8 bases for J; bases not matched to a gene: 12. The CDR3 nucleotides read TGTGCCAGCAGTCAATACCTTCCGACAGGGGATGAGCAGTTCTTC. It is translated as CASSQYLPTGDEQFF.

The rearrangement joins TRBV5-1 to TRBJ1-3, with no clear D. CDR1 SGHRS and CDR2 YFSETQ come from the germline V gene. V was cut by 4 bases and J by 0 bases, with 8 bases left in between. This CDR3 has 14 residues. CDR3 loop: CASSIDTSGNTIYF. In DNA, the CDR3 is TGCGCCAGCAGCATCGACACCTCTGGAAACACCATATATTTT.

The J gene is TRBJ2-7, the V gene TRBV27; 8 nucleotides align to TRBD2. CDR1 MNHEY and CDR2 SMNVEV come from the germline V gene (reference sequence). The CDR3 contains 15 residues. Trimming at V came to 4 bases and at J to 0 bases, leaving 5 bases not matched to a gene. CDR3 DNA sequence: TGTGCCAGCAGTTACGGGAGGGGATACTCCTACGAGCAGTACTTC. Translation: CASSYGRGYSYEQYF.

The J gene is TRBJ2-3, the V gene TRBV19; TRBD1 matches 7 bases. The CDR3 has 14 amino acids. Germline CDR1 reads LNHDA; CDR2 reads SQIVND (reference sequence). Trimming removed 4 bases from V and 5 bases from J; junction bases left unmatched: 6. This CDR3 is CASSTGTVLDTQYF. The CDR3 nucleotides read TGTGCCAGTAGTACTGGGACAGTTCTAGATACGCAGTATTTT.

This clone was observed once. The J gene is TRBJ2-7, the V gene TRBV7-3; D gene ambiguous. CDR3 length equals 10 residues. The V gene lost 9 bases and the J gene lost 5 bases, with 8 bases spanning the gap. Germline CDR1 is SGHTA and CDR2 is FQGTGA. CDR3 DNA: TGTGCCAGATACGCGGACGAGCAGTACTTC. It translates to CARYADEQYF.

This clone was observed a few times. The chain couples TRBV19 to TRBJ2-5, with 7 bases identical to TRBD2. The germline V gene encodes CDR1 LNHDA and CDR2 SQIVND (reference sequence). This CDR3 spans 14 amino acids. V shed 7 bases and J 1 base; nucleotides not matched to a gene: 6. The CDR3 bases are TGTGCCAGTACTACTAGCGCGAGCCAAGAGACCCAGTACTTC. It specifies CASTTSASQETQYF.

The chain recombines TRBV4-3 with TRBJ2-3; 8 bases match TRBD1. Germline CDR1 is LGHNA and CDR2 is YSLEER. The V and J ends lost 2 bases and 4 bases, in that order; junction bases with no gene match: 8. This CDR3 is 16 amino acids long. This CDR3 reads CASSQQGARSPDTQYF. Written as DNA, the CDR3 is TGCGCCAGCAGCCAACAGGGGGCTCGGTCCCCAGATACGCAGTATTTT.

The CDR3 region is CSVQRTGSYEQYF. CDR3 nucleotide sequence: TGCAGCGTCCAGAGGACAGGGAGCTACGAGCAGTACTTC. This chain joins TRBV29-1 and TRBJ2-7, with 8 bases matching TRBD1. This CDR3 is built from 13 residues. Germline V gives CDR1 SQVTM, CDR2 ANQGSEA. J lost 3 bases, V lost 6 bases, and 7 bases had no gene match.

The rearrangement links TRBV4-1 to TRBJ2-7, with 14 nucleotides matching TRBD2. Germline CDR1 is MGHRA and CDR2 is YSYEKL. The CDR3 runs to 18 residues. V gave up 4 bases and J gave up 4 bases; unmatched junction bases: 12. The CDR3 loop is CASSRQVGTSGSSYEQYF. The CDR3 DNA sequence: TGCGCCAGCAGCCGTCAGGTTGGGACTAGCGGGAGTAGTTACGAGCAGTACTTC.